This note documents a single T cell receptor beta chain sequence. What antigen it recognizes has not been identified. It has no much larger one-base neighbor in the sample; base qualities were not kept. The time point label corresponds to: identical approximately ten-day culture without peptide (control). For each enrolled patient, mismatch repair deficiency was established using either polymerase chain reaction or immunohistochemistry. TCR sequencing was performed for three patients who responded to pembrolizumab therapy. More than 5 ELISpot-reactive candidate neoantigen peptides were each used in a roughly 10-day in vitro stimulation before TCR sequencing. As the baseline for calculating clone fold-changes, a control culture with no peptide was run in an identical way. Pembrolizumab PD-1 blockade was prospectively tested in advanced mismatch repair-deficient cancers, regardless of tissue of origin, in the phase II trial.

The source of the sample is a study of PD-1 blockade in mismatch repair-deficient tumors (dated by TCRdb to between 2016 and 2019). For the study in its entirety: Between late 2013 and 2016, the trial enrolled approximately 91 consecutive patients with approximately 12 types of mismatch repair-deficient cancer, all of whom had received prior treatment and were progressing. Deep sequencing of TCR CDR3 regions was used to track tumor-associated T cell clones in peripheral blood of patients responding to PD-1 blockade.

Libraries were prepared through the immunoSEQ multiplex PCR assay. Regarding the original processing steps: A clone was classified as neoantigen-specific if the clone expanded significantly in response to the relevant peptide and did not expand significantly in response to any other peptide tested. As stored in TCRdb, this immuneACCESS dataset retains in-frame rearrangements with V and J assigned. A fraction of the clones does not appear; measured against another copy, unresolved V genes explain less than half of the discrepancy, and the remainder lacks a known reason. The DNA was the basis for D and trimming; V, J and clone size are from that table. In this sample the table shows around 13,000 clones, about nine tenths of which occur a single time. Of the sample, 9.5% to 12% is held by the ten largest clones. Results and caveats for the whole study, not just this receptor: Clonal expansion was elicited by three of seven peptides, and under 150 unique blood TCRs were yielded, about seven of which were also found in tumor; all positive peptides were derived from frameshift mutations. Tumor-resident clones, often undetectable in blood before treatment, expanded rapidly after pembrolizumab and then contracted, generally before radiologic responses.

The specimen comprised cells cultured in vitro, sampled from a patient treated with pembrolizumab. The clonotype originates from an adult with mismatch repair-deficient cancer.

This receptor carries the CDR3 CASSVTEDYGYTF. In nucleotides, the sequence is TGTGCCAGCAGCGTGACAGAGGACTATGGCTACACCTTC. This receptor chain uses TRBV9 and TRBJ1-2, and TRBD1 may be the D gene, going by 5 matching bases. V is shortened by 2 bases, J by 3 bases, and the region joining them spans 8 bases. Taken from the germline V gene, the CDR1 and CDR2 loops are SGDLS and YYNGEE. Measured from the cysteine to the phenylalanine, the CDR3 is 13 residues long. The only DNA kept is the CDR3, 39 bases in frame from the first base.